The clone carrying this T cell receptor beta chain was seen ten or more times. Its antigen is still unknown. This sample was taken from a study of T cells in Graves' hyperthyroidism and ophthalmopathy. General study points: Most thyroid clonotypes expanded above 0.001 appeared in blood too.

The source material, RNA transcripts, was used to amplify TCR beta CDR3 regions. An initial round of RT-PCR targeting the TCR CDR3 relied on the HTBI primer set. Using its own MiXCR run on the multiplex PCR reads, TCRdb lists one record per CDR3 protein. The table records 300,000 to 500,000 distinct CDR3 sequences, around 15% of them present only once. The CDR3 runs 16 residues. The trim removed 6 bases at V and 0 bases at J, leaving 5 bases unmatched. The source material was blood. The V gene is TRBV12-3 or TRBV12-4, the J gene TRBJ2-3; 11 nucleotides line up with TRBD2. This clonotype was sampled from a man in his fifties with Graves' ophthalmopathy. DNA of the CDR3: TGTGCCAGCAGCCAAACTAGCGGGAGAAGCACAGATACGCAGTATTTT. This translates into CASSQTSGRSTDTQYF.